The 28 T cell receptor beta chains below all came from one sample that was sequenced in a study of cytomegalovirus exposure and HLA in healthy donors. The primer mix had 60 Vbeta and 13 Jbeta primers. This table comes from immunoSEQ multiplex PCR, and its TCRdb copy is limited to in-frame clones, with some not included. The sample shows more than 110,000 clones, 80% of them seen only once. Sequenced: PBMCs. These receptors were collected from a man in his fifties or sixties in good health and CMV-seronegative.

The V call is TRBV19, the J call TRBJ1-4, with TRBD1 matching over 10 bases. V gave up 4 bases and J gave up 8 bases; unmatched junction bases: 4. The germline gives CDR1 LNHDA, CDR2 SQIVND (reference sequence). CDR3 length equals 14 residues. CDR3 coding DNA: TGTGCCAGTAGTAACCGGGACAGGGGAGAAAAACTGTTTTTT. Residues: CASSNRDRGEKLFF.

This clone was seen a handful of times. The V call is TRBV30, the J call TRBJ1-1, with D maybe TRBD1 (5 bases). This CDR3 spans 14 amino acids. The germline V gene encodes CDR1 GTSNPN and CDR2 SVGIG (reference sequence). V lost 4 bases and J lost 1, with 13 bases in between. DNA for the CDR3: TGTGCCTGGACCACGGGGGGGTGGAACACTGAAGCTTTCTTT. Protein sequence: CAWTTGGWNTEAFF.

This CDR3 is CASSSHRGRGNQPQHF. The CDR3 DNA is TGTGCCAGTAGTTCCCACAGGGGGCGAGGAAATCAGCCCCAGCATTTT. The V call is TRBV19, the J call TRBJ1-5; 9 bases fit TRBD1. J gave up 4 bases and V 5 bases, and 9 bases lay outside the gene matches. Germline CDR1 is LNHDA and CDR2 is SQIVND (reference sequence). This CDR3 contains 16 residues.

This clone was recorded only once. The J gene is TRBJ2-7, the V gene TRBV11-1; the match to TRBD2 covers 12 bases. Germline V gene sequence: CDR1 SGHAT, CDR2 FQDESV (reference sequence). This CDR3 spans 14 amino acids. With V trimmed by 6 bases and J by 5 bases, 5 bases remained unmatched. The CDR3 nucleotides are TGTGCCAGCAGGTTGGGACTAGCGGGCCACGAGCAGTACTTC. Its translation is CASRLGLAGHEQYF.

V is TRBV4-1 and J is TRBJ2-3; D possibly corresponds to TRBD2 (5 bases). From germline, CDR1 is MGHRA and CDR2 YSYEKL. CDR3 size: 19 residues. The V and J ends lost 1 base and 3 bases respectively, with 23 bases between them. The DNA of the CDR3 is TGCGCCAGCAGCCAAGGGGTCCCTCGGGTAAGGACTTCGACAGATACGCAGTATTTT. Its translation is CASSQGVPRVRTSTDTQYF.

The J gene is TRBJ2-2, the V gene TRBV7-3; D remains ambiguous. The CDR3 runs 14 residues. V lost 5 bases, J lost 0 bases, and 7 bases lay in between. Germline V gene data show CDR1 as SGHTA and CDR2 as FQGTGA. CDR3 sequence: CASSPSANTGELFF. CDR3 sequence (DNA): TGTGCCAGCAGCCCCTCCGCGAACACCGGGGAGCTGTTTTTT.

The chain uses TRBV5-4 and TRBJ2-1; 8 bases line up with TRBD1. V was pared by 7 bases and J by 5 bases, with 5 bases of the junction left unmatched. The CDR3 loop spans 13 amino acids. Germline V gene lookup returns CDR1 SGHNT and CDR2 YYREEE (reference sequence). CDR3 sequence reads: CASRKTGDNEQFF. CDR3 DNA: TGTGCCAGCCGAAAGACAGGGGACAATGAGCAGTTCTTC.

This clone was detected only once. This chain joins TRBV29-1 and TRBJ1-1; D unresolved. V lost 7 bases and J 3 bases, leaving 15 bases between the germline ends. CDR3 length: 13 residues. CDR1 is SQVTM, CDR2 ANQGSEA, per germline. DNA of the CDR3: TGCAGCGCAAGGAGGAGGGAGGACACTGAAGCTTTCTTT. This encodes CSARRREDTEAFF.

CDR3 sequence reads: CASSNRPDGGVQFF. In nucleotides, the CDR3 is TGTGCCAGCAGCAACCGACCCGACGGAGGGGTCCAGTTCTTC. The rearrangement uses TRBV7-8 and TRBJ2-1; tentatively, D is TRBD2 (6 bases). Between the trimmed V and J ends, which lost 5 bases and 13 bases, there was a span of 21 bases. Germline V gene lookup returns CDR1 SGHVS and CDR2 FQNEAQ. The CDR3 has 14 amino acids.

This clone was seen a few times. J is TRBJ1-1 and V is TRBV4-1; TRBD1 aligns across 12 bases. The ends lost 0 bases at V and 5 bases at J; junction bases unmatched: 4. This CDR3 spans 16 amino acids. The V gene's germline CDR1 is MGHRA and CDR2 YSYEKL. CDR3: CASSQEGDRGLTEAFF. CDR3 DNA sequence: TGCGCCAGCAGCCAAGAAGGGGACAGGGGGCTGACTGAAGCTTTCTTT.

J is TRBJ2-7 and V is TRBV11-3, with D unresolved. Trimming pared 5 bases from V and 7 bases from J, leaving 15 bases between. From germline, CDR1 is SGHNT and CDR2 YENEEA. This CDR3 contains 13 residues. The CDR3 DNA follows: TGTGCCAGCAGCCGACTCCCACTCGGGGAGCAGTACTTC. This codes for CASSRLPLGEQYF. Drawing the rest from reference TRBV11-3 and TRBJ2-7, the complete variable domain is EAGVVQSPRYKIIEKKQPVAFWCNPISGHNTLYWYLQNLGQGPELLIRYENEEAVDDSQLPKDRFSAERLKGVDSTLKIQPAELGDSAVYLCASSRLPLGEQYFGPGTRLTVT.

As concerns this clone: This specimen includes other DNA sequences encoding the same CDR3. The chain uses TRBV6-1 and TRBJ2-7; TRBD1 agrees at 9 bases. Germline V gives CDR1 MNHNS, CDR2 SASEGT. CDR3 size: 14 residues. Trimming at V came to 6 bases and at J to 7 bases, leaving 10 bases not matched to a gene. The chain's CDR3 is CASRAQGAPGEQYF. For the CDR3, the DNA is TGTGCCAGCAGGGCACAGGGGGCGCCGGGGGAGCAGTACTTC.

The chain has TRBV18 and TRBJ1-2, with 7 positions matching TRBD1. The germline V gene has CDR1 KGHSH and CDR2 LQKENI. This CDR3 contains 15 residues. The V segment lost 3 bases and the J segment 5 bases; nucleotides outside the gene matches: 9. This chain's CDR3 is CASSPGTAETYGYTF. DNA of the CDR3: TGTGCCAGCTCACCGGGGACAGCCGAGACGTATGGCTACACCTTC.

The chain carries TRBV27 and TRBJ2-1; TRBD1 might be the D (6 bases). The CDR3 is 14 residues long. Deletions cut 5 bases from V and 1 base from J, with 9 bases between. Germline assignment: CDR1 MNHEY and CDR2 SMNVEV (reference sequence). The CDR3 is CASSPQGSYNEQFF. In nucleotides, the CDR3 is TGTGCCAGCAGTCCCCAGGGGTCCTACAATGAGCAGTTCTTC.

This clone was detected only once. The CDR3, as DNA: TGTGCCAGTAGGGCAATTGGGACTAGCGGGGGTTACGAGCAGTACTTC. The encoded protein is CASRAIGTSGGYEQYF. V is TRBV19 and J is TRBJ2-7; 14 nucleotides line up with TRBD2. The CDR3 is 16 amino acids. In germline, CDR1 is LNHDA, CDR2 SQIVND (reference sequence). J lost 4 bases, V lost 6 bases, and 8 bases had no gene match. Filled out from reference TRBV19 and TRBJ2-7, the complete variable domain reads DGGITQSPKYLFRKEGQNVTLSCEQNLNHDAMYWYRQDPGQGLRLIYYSQIVNDFQKGDIAEGYSVSREKKESFPLTVTSAQKNPTAFYLCASRAIGTSGGYEQYFGPGTRLTVT.

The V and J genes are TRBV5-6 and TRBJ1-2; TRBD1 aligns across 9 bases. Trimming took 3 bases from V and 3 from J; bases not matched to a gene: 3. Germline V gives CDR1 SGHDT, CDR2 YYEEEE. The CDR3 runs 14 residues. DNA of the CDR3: TGTGCCAGCAGCTCCCGGGACAGGGACTATGGCTACACCTTC. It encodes CASSSRDRDYGYTF.

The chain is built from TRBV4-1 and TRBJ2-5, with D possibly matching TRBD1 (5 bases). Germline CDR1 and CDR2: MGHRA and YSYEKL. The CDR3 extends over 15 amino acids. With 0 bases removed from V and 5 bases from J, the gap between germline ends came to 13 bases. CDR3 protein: CASSQEAFRAETQYF. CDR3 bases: TGCGCCAGCAGCCAAGAAGCTTTCAGGGCGGAGACCCAGTACTTC.

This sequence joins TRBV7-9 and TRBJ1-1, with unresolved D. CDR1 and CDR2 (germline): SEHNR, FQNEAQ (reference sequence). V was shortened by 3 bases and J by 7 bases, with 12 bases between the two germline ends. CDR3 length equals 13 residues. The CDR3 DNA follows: TGTGCCAGCAGCTTCTTAGAGGGAATTGAAGCTTTCTTT. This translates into CASSFLEGIEAFF.

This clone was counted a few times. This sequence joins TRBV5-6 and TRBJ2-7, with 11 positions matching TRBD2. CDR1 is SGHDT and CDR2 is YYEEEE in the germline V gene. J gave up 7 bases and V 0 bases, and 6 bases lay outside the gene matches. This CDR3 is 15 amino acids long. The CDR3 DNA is TGTGCCAGCAGCTTGGAGTGGGCTAGCGGGGGGGAGCAGTACTTC. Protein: CASSLEWASGGEQYF.

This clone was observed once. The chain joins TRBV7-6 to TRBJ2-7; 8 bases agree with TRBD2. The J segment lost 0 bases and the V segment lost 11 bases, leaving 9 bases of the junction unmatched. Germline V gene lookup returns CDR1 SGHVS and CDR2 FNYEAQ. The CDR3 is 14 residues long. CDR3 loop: CASAGGSSSYEQYF. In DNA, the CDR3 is TGTGCCTCCGCGGGGGGCTCCAGCTCCTACGAGCAGTACTTC. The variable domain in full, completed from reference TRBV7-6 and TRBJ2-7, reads GAGVSQSPRYKVTKRGQDVALRCDPISGHVSLYWYRQALGQGPEFLTYFNYEAQQDKSGLPNDRFSAERPEGSISTLTIQRTEQRDSAMYRCASAGGSSSYEQYFGPGTRLTVT.

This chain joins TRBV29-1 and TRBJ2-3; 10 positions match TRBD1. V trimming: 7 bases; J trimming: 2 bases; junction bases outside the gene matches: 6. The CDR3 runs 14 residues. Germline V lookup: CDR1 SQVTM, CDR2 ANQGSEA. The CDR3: CSGSGQGLTDTQYF. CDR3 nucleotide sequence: TGCAGCGGCTCGGGACAGGGGCTCACAGATACGCAGTATTTT.

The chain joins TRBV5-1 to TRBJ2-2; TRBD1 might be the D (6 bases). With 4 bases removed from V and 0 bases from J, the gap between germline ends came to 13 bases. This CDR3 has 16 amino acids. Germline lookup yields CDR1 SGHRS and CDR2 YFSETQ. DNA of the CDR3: TGCGCCAGCAGCACAGGGAGACGCCCGAACACCGGGGAGCTGTTTTTT. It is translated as CASSTGRRPNTGELFF.

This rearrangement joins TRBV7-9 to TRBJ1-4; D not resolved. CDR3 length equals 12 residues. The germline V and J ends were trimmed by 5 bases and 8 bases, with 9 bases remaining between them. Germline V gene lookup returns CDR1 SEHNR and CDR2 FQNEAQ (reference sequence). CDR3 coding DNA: TGTGCCAGCAGCCTCGTCAGGGAAAAACTGTTTTTT. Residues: CASSLVREKLFF.

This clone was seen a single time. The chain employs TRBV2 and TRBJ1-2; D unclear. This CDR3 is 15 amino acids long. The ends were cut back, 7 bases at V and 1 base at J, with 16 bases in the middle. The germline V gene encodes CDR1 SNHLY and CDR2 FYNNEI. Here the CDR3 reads CASTKAGTLNYGYTF. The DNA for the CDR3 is TGTGCCAGCACCAAGGCGGGAACTCTTAACTATGGCTACACCTTC. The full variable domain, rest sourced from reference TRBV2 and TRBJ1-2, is EPEVTQTPSHQVTQMGQEVILRCVPISNHLYFYWYRQILGQKVEFLVSFYNNEISEKSEIFDDQFSVERPDGSNFTLKIRSTKLEDSAMYFCASTKAGTLNYGYTFGSGTRLTVV.

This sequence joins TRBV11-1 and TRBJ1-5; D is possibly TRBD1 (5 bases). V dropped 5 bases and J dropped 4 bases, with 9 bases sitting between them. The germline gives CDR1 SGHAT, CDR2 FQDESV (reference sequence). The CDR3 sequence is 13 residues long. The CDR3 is CASSADRNQPQHF. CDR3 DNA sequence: TGTGCCAGCAGCGCAGACAGAAATCAGCCCCAGCATTTT.

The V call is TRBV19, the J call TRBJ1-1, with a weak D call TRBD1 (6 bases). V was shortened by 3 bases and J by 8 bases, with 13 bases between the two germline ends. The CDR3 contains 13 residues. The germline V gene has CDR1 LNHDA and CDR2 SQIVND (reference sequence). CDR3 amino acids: CASSIWTEREAFF. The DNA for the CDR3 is TGTGCCAGTAGTATTTGGACAGAGCGCGAAGCTTTCTTT.

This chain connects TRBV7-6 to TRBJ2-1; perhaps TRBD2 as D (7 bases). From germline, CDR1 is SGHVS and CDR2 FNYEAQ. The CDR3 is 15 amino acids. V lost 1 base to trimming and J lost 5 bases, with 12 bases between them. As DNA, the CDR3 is TGTGCCAGCAGCTTAGGTGGGGGGGCCGACAATGAGCAGTTCTTC. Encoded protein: CASSLGGGADNEQFF.

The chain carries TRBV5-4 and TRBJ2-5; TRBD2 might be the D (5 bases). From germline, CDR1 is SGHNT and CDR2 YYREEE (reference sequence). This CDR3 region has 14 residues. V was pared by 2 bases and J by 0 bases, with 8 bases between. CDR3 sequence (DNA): TGTGCCAGCAGCTTCTCACTAGACCAAGAGACCCAGTACTTC. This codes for CASSFSLDQETQYF.